The rows below give T cell receptor beta chains drawn from one sample of a study of OX40 agonist ivuxolimab in advanced cancers. Assay used: immunoSEQ multiplex PCR; TCRdb lists only in-frame clones, some missing. The sample yields fewer than 65,000 clones, about 89% seen once. This material consisted of CD4+ or CD8+ T cells sorted from blood, taken in a trial of the OX40 agonist ivuxolimab. These receptors were collected from an adult with an advanced solid tumor such as melanoma, head and neck, liver or kidney cancer. The CDR3 runs from the conserved cysteine through the conserved F or W. D genes are given only for firm matches. Clone size, where shown, is once, few, many, or a class for clones that have expanded.

TRBJ2-1,once,.,TRBV6-1,TGTGCCAGCAGTGGTTCCTACAATGAGCAGTTCTTC,CASSGSYNEQFF
TRBJ2-3,.,.,TRBV18,TGTGCCAGCTCTCGCTACACAGATACGCAGTATTTT,CASSRYTDTQYF
TRBJ2-2,.,.,TRBV5-1,TGCGCCAGCAGCTTGGGAGGCGGAGCCCGGACCGGGGAGCTGTTTTTT,CASSLGGGARTGELFF
TRBJ1-2,once,.,TRBV2,TGTGCCAGCAGTGAGACGGACTATGGCTACACCTTC,CASSETDYGYTF
TRBJ2-3,.,.,TRBV5-1,TGCGCCAGCAGCTTGGCCGTGGAGTGGGGGGATACGCAGTATTTT,CASSLAVEWGDTQYF
TRBJ1-2,.,.,TRBV6-1,TGTGCCAGCAGTGAAGCGAGCGGGGGGTCAGGCTACACCTTC,CASSEASGGSGYTF
TRBJ1-4,.,.,TRBV7-9,TGTGCCAGCAGCTCCTCGGGACTGGCAACTAATGAAAAACTGTTTTTT,CASSSSGLATNEKLFF
TRBJ2-7,.,TRBD2,TRBV6-1,TGTGCCAGCAGTGAAGGGCTAGCGGGGGGATACTACGAGCAGTACTTC,CASSEGLAGGYYEQYF
TRBJ2-4,once,.,TRBV5-3,TGTGCCAGAAGCCCTCGACCGGTTCACTATCCTCGACTGACCAAAAACATTCAGTACTTC,CARSPRPVHYPRLTKNIQYF
TRBJ2-7,.,TRBD2,TRBV30,TGTGCCTGGAGTGTAATGTCGGGGGGGTCCTACGAGCAGTACTTC,CAWSVMSGGSYEQYF
TRBJ1-2,.,.,TRBV12-5,TGTGCTAGTGGTTTGTTCGCGGGGCGGAGGGACTATGGCTACACCTTC,CASGLFAGRRDYGYTF
TRBJ1-3,.,.,TRBV5-4,TGTGCCAGCAGCTTGGCCGCGGGTAGCTCTGGAAACACCATATATTTT,CASSLAAGSSGNTIYF
TRBJ1-1,.,TRBD1,TRBV6-6,TGTGCCAGCAGTGACGGACAGGGGGCGAACACTGAAGCTTTCTTT,CASSDGQGANTEAFF
TRBJ2-2,.,.,TRBV11-2,TGTGCCAGCAGTTATTTAAGACATGTAATGGGCGGGGAGCTGTTTTTT,CASSYLRHVMGGELFF
TRBJ2-1,.,TRBD1,TRBV5-4,TGTGCCAGCAGCTTGGGGGGGACAGGGGTGAATGAGCAGTTCTTC,CASSLGGTGVNEQFF
TRBJ1-1,.,.,TRBV5-4,TGTGCCAGCAGCTTGACAGGGACGAACACTGAAGCTTTCTTT,CASSLTGTNTEAFF
TRBJ2-7,.,TRBD2,TRBV19,TGTGCCAGTAGTTCCGGGACTAGCGGGAGAGGTGAGCAGTACTTC,CASSSGTSGRGEQYF
TRBJ2-2,.,.,TRBV16,TGTGCCAGCAGCCAACAACGGACCGGGGAGCTGTTTTTT,CASSQQRTGELFF
TRBJ2-1,.,TRBD1,TRBV29-1,TGCAGCGTTCCCCGGGACAGGTCAGTCAATGAGCAGTTCTTC,CSVPRDRSVNEQFF
TRBJ1-1,.,.,TRBV7-6,TGTGCCAGCAGCTTAGAAAACACAATGAACACTGAAGCTTTCTTT,CASSLENTMNTEAFF
TRBJ1-2,.,.,TRBV7-3,TGTGCCAGCAGCTTAAGTCCAGGATCCGTGCATGGCTACACCTTC,CASSLSPGSVHGYTF
TRBJ1-6,.,.,TRBV11-2,TGTGCCAGCAGCTTAGGGGACCTCATGGGTTCACCCCTCCACTTT,CASSLGDLMGSPLHF
TRBJ1-1,.,.,TRBV28,TGTGCCAGCAGCCCCGTTAGGGGAGTTAAGAACACTGAAGCTTTCTTT,CASSPVRGVKNTEAFF
TRBJ2-1,.,.,TRBV7-3,TGTGCCAGCAGCTTAGGTAGCGGAGGGTACAATGAGCAGTTCTTC,CASSLGSGGYNEQFF
TRBJ2-2,.,.,TRBV5-4,TGTGCCAGCAGCTGGGAGGGGAGACAGGGCGGGGAGCTGTTTTTT,CASSWEGRQGGELFF
TRBJ2-7,.,.,TRBV27,TGTGCCAGCAGCCTCCGCCCGGGACCCTCCTACGAGCAGTACTTC,CASSLRPGPSYEQYF
TRBJ1-2,.,TRBD1,TRBV6-5,TGTGCCAGCAGTGGACAGGGGGCTACCTATGGCTACACCTTC,CASSGQGATYGYTF
TRBJ1-3,.,TRBD1,TRBV19,TGTGCCAGTAGTATAGAAGACAGGGGAGATTCTGGAAACACCATATATTTT,CASSIEDRGDSGNTIYF
TRBJ2-1,once,TRBD1,TRBV5-1,TGCGCCAGCAGCTTGGGGGACAGATACAATGAGCAGTTCTTC,CASSLGDRYNEQFF
TRBJ2-1,.,.,TRBV2,TGTGCCAGCAGTGAAGGGCCCAGTATCTACAATGAGCAGTTCTTC,CASSEGPSIYNEQFF
TRBJ2-5,.,.,TRBV5-1,TGCGCCAGCAGCTTGGCAGGGACCCAAGAGACCCAGTACTTC,CASSLAGTQETQYF
TRBJ1-2,once,.,TRBV9,TGTGCCAGCAGCGTAGGTGGGGTTAACTATGGCTACACCTTC,CASSVGGVNYGYTF
TRBJ1-5,.,.,TRBV4-1,TGCGCCAGCAGCCTCGACAGCAGCAATCAGCCCCAGCATTTT,CASSLDSSNQPQHF
TRBJ1-2,.,.,TRBV5-6,TGTGCCAGCAGCCCGGACAGAGCCTATGGCTACACCTTC,CASSPDRAYGYTF
TRBJ2-7,once,TRBD1,TRBV10-3,TGTGCCATCACCGCCGGGGGAGACAGGGGGCCCTACGAGCAGTACTTC,CAITAGGDRGPYEQYF
TRBJ2-7,medium-sized,TRBD1,TRBV29-1,TGCAGCGTGGAGACCAGGGACAGGGGGCGCGACGAGCAGTACTTC,CSVETRDRGRDEQYF
TRBJ2-5,.,TRBD1,TRBV29-1,TGCAGCGTTGAAATGGCGGGACAGGGTGTTAGGGAGACCCAGTACTTC,CSVEMAGQGVRETQYF
TRBJ2-7,.,TRBD1,TRBV19,TGTGCCAGTAGTCCGGACAGGGGGCTATACGAGCAGTACTTC,CASSPDRGLYEQYF
TRBJ2-7,.,TRBD1,TRBV11-2,TGTGCCAGCAGCTTGGCTGGACAGGGGGGATACGAGCAGTACTTC,CASSLAGQGGYEQYF
TRBJ1-2,few,TRBD1,TRBV6-5,TGTGCCAGCAGTAGGACAGGGGAAGGCGGCTACACCTTC,CASSRTGEGGYTF
TRBJ2-5,.,TRBD2,TRBV27,TGTGCCAGCAGTAGCGGGGGGGCCTGGGGTGAGACCCAGTACTTC,CASSSGGAWGETQYF
TRBJ2-2,.,TRBD2,TRBV10-1,TGCGCCAGCCCGAGCCGGCTAGCGGGAGGGGAGCTGTTTTTT,CASPSRLAGGELFF
TRBJ1-3,.,.,TRBV6-5,TGTGCCAGCAGTTACGGGACGGCTGTTGGAAACACCATATATTTT,CASSYGTAVGNTIYF
TRBJ2-7,once,TRBD1,TRBV9,TGTGCCAGCAGCGCGGACAGGGGCCCCTACGAGCAGTACTTC,CASSADRGPYEQYF
TRBJ2-1,.,TRBD2,TRBV7-3,TGTGCCAGCAGCTTAAAAGCGGGGGGGATAAACAATGAGCAGTTCTTC,CASSLKAGGINNEQFF
TRBJ2-6,.,.,TRBV18,TGTGCCAGCTCACTCACTCAGGGGTCTGGGGCCAACGTCCTGACTTTC,CASSLTQGSGANVLTF
TRBJ1-5,.,TRBD1,TRBV7-2,TGTGCCAGCAGCTTGGGGACAGGGAGTTTTCAGCCCCAGCATTTT,CASSLGTGSFQPQHF
TRBJ1-5,once,.,TRBV28,TGTGCCAGCAGTTTGAACGGGGAGTCGTATAGCAATCAGCCCCAGCATTTT,CASSLNGESYSNQPQHF
TRBJ1-2,once,.,TRBV15,TGTGCCACCAGCAGAGATCGTCAGGATCAGGGCTACACCTTC,CATSRDRQDQGYTF
TRBJ1-1,.,.,TRBV27,TGTGCCAGCAGGACTGGTAGCATGAACACTGAAGCTTTCTTT,CASRTGSMNTEAFF
TRBJ2-5,once,TRBD2,TRBV9,TGTGCCAGCAGCGTAGGGACTAGCGCCTCTGAGACCCAGTACTTC,CASSVGTSASETQYF